What follows are 11 T cell receptor beta chains derived from one specimen sequenced in a study of blood T cell repertoires in COVID-19. Produced via immunoSEQ multiplex PCR; TCRdb's table is partial and in-frame only. Seen here are more than 200,000 clones, roughly 80% observed once, and the top ten hold 4% to 4.5%. Sequences were obtained from peripheral blood. All receptors come from a woman aged 40 to 50 with active or convalescent COVID-19.

This clone has just a few counts. The chain recombines TRBV7-6 with TRBJ2-3; 8 nucleotides agree with TRBD2. Trimming removed 5 bases from V and 0 bases from J; junction bases left unmatched: 4. This CDR3 region has 15 residues. Germline CDR1 is SGHVS and CDR2 is FNYEAQ. The CDR3 sequence: CASSLLAASTDTQYF. The CDR3 DNA follows: TGTGCCAGCAGCCTACTAGCGGCTAGCACAGATACGCAGTATTTT.

V is TRBV28 and J is TRBJ2-5; tentative D call: TRBD1 (5 bases). CDR3 length equals 12 residues. From germline, CDR1 is MDHEN and CDR2 SYDVKM. Trimming stripped 5 bases from V and 4 bases from J, with 8 bases between. The CDR3 sequence: CASSRQGETQYF. The CDR3 DNA reads TGTGCCAGCAGTCGGCAGGGAGAGACCCAGTACTTC.

The chain carries TRBV5-6 and TRBJ2-3; 7 nucleotides agree with TRBD1. Germline V CDR1 and CDR2: SGHDT, YYEEEE. Germline trimming cut 4 bases from V and 1 base from J; bases unmatched to any gene: 6. The CDR3 has 15 amino acids. The CDR3 DNA is TGTGCCAGCAGCCTGCGACAGGGCCGCACAGATACGCAGTATTTT. Residues: CASSLRQGRTDTQYF.

The chain recombines TRBV5-1 with TRBJ1-1, with D unresolved. Germline loops: CDR1 SGHRS, CDR2 YFSETQ. V was cut by 4 bases and J by 11 bases, with 15 bases left in between. The CDR3 length is 12 residues. CDR3 bases: TGCGCCAGCAGCCCGCTCAAGGGAGGCGCTTTCTTT. Translating it yields CASSPLKGGAFF.

This clone has just a few counts. This sample also contains other DNA sequences that code for the same CDR3. The chain joins TRBV11-3 to TRBJ2-5; no reliable D call. Between the trimmed V and J ends, which lost 3 bases and 1 base, there was a span of 6 bases. Germline-derived CDR1 and CDR2 are SGHNT and YENEEA. CDR3 length: 13 amino acids. The CDR3 nucleotides are TGTGCCAGCAGCTTGAACGGCCAAGAGACCCAGTACTTC. Protein: CASSLNGQETQYF.

This chain uses TRBV11-3 with TRBJ2-1; 9 positions agree with TRBD1. This CDR3 spans 15 amino acids. Germline CDR1 SGHNT, CDR2 YENEEA. V shed 3 bases, J shed 6 bases, and the junction held 6 bases outside the gene matches. The CDR3 region is CASSFGGTGFNEQFF. The DNA for the CDR3 is TGTGCCAGCAGCTTTGGTGGGACAGGGTTCAATGAGCAGTTCTTC.

In its sample, this clone was seen once. The chain has TRBV10-3 and TRBJ1-5; TRBD1 might be the D (5 bases). CDR3 size: 14 residues. CDR1 is ENHRY, CDR2 SYGVKD, per germline. Trimming left V 0 bases short and J 9 bases short, with 12 bases between. The CDR3 region has the DNA TGTGCCATCAGTGAGTCTACAGGCCAAGGGCCCCAGCATTTT. Protein sequence: CAISESTGQGPQHF.

This clone showed up just a few times. The J gene is TRBJ1-5, the V gene TRBV10-3; D remains unclear. V was trimmed by 10 bases and J by 0 bases, leaving 13 bases between them. Germline V gene data show CDR1 as ENHRY and CDR2 as SYGVKD. The CDR3 loop spans 14 amino acids. The DNA of the CDR3 is TGTGCCACCTCCGGGGTAAATAGCAATCAGCCCCAGCATTTT. Amino acid sequence: CATSGVNSNQPQHF.

CDR3 sequence (DNA): TGTGCCAGCAGTTCCCTGACAGGGGGAGGACAGCCCCAGCATTTT. It translates to CASSSLTGGGQPQHF. The gene calls are TRBV6-5 and TRBJ1-5; TRBD1 matches at 9 bases. Germline loops: CDR1 MNHEY, CDR2 SVGAGI. V gave up 4 bases and J gave up 7 bases; unmatched junction bases: 8. This CDR3 region has 15 residues.

This chain uses TRBV6-5 with TRBJ1-1, with D possibly being TRBD1 (5 bases). This CDR3 has 14 amino acids. Trimming pared 0 bases from V and 5 bases from J, leaving 10 bases between. Germline values: CDR1 MNHEY, CDR2 SVGAGI. The chain's CDR3 is CASSYSYQGTEAFF. In DNA form, the CDR3 reads TGTGCCAGCAGTTACTCGTACCAGGGAACTGAAGCTTTCTTT.

This clone was detected only once. V is TRBV12-3 or TRBV12-4 and J is TRBJ2-7; D unclear. V lost 5 bases, J lost 3 bases, and 5 bases lay in between. This CDR3 is built from 11 residues. DNA of the CDR3: TGTGCCAGCAGTCCCGGCTACGAGCAGTACTTC. This translates into CASSPGYEQYF.